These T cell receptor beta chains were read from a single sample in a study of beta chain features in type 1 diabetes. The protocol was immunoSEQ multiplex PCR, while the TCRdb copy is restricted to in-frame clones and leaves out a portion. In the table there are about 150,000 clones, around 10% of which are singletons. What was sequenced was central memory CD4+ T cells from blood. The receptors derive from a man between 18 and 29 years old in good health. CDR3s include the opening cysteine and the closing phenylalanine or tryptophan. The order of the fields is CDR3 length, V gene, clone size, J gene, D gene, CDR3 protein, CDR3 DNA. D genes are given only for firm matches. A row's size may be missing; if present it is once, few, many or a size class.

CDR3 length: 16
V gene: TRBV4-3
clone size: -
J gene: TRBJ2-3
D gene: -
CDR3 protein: CASSQGTGISTDTQYF
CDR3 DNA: TGCGCCAGCAGCCAAGGTACAGGGATTAGCACAGATACGCAGTATTTT

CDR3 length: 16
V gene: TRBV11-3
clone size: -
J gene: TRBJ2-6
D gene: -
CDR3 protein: CASSPESYSGANVLTF
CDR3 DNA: TGTGCCAGCAGCCCGGAGTCATACTCTGGGGCCAACGTCCTGACTTTC

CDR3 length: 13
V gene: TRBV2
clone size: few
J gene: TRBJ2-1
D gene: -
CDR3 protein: CASAGERDNEQFF
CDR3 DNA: TGTGCCAGCGCGGGCGAGCGGGACAATGAGCAGTTCTTC

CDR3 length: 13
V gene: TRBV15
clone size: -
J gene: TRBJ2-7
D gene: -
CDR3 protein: CATSRDRRYEQYF
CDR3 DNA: TGTGCCACCAGCAGAGACAGGAGGTACGAGCAGTACTTC

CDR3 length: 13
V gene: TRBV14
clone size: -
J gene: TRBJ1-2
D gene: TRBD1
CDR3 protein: CASTPTGTYGYTF
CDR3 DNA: TGTGCCAGCACCCCGACAGGGACCTATGGCTACACCTTC

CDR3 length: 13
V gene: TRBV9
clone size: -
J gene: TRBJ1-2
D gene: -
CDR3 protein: CASSHTRSKGYTF
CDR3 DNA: TGTGCCAGCAGCCATACACGATCTAAAGGCTACACCTTC

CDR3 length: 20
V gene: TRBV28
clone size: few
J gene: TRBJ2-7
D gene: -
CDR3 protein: CASSFPTRQRWAGQIYEQYF
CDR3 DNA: TGTGCCAGCAGTTTCCCTACACGGCAGAGGTGGGCGGGACAAATCTACGAGCAGTACTTC

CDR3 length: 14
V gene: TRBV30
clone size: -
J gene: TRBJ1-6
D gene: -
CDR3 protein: CAWSAGWPNSPLHF
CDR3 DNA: TGTGCCTGGAGTGCAGGGTGGCCGAATTCACCCCTCCACTTT

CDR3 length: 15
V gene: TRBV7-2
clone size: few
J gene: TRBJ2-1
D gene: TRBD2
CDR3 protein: CASSLQVGLANEQFF
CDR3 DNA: TGTGCCAGCAGCTTACAGGTTGGACTAGCGAATGAGCAGTTCTTC

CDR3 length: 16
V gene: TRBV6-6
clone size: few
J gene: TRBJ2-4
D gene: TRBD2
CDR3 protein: CASSYSGLAEKNIQYF
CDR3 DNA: TGTGCCAGCAGTTACTCGGGGCTAGCGGAAAAAAACATTCAGTACTTC

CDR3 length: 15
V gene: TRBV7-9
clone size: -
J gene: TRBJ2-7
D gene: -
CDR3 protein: CASSLGQGGSYEQYF
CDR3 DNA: TGTGCCAGCAGCTTAGGACAGGGAGGCTCCTACGAGCAGTACTTC

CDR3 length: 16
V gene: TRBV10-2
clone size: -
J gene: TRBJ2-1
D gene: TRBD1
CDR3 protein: CASRGATGQADNEQFF
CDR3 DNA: TGCGCCAGCAGGGGGGCTACGGGACAGGCGGACAATGAGCAGTTCTTC

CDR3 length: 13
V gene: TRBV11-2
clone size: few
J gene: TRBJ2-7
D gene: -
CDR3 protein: CASSLVWGLEQYF
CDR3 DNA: TGTGCCAGCAGCTTAGTCTGGGGGCTTGAGCAGTACTTC

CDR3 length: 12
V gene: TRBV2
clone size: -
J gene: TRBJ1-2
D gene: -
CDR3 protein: CASIAGVYGYTF
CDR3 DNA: TGTGCCAGCATAGCGGGTGTCTATGGCTACACCTTC

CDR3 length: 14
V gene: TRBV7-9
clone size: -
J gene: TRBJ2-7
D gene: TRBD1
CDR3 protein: CASGGGQVGYEQYF
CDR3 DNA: TGTGCCAGCGGCGGAGGACAGGTAGGGTACGAGCAGTACTTC

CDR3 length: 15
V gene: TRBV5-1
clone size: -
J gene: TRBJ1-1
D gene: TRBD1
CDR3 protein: CASSFNRGRLGEAFF
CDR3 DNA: TGCGCCAGCAGCTTCAACAGGGGGCGGCTGGGAGAAGCTTTCTTT

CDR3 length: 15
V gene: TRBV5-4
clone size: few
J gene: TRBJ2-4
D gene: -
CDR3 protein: CASSLDSGPQNIQYF
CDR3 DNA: TGTGCCAGCAGCTTAGACTCGGGACCCCAAAACATTCAGTACTTC

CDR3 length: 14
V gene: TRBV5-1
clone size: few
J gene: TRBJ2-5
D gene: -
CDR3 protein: CASSFNRDTQTQYF
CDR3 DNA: TGCGCCAGCAGCTTTAACAGGGACACACAGACCCAGTACTTC

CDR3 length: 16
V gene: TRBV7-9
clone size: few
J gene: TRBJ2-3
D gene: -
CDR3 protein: CASSPGRTVTTDTQYF
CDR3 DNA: TGTGCCAGCAGCCCTGGCCGGACAGTAACCACAGATACGCAGTATTTT

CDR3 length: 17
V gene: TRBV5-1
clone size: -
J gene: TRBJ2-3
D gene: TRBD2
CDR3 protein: CASSRRLAGGRADTQYF
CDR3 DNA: TGCGCCAGCAGCCGTCGACTAGCGGGAGGAAGGGCAGATACGCAGTATTTT

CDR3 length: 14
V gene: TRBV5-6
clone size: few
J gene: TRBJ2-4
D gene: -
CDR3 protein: CASSSRMTKNIQYF
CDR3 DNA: TGTGCCAGCAGCTCACGGATGACCAAAAACATTCAGTACTTC

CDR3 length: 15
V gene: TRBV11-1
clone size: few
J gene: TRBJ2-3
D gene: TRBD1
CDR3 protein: CASSVRDRTTDTQYF
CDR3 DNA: TGTGCCAGCAGCGTCCGGGACAGGACCACAGATACGCAGTATTTT

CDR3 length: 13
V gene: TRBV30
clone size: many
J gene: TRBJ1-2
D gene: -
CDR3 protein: CAWSMLVMEGYTF
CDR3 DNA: TGTGCCTGGAGCATGCTAGTGATGGAGGGCTACACCTTC

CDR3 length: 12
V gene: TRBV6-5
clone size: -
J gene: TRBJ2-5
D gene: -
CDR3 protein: CASSYSQETQYF
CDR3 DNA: TGTGCCAGCAGTTACTCCCAAGAGACCCAGTACTTC

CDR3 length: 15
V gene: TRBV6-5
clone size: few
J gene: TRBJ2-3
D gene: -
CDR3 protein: CASSYSTRPTDTQYF
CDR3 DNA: TGTGCCAGCAGTTACTCGACTAGACCCACAGATACGCAGTATTTT

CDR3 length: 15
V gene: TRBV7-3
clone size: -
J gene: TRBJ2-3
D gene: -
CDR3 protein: CASSLMGSALDTQYF
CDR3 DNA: TGTGCCAGCAGCTTAATGGGTTCCGCGCTAGATACGCAGTATTTT

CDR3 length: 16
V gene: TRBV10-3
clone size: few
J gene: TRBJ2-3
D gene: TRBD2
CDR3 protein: CAIRPGLADSTDTQYF
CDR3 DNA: TGTGCCATCAGACCCGGACTAGCGGACAGCACAGATACGCAGTATTTT

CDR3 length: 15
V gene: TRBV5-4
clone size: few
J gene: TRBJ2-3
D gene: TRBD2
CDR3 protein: CASSRSGGSTDTQYF
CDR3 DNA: TGTGCCAGCAGCCGTAGCGGGGGGAGCACAGATACGCAGTATTTT

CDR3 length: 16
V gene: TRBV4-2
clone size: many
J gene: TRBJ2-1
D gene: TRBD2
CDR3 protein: CASSRSGGGRRDEQFF
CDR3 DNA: TGTGCCAGCAGCCGCTCGGGTGGCGGGAGACGCGATGAGCAGTTCTTC

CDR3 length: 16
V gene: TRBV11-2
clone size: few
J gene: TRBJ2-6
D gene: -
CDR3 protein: CASSSDVHSGANVLTF
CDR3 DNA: TGTGCCAGCAGCTCGGACGTTCACTCTGGGGCCAACGTCCTGACTTTC

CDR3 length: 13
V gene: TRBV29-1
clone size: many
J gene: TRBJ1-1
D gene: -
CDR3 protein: CSVTGHLNTEAFF
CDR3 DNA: TGCAGCGTCACGGGACACCTGAACACTGAAGCTTTCTTT

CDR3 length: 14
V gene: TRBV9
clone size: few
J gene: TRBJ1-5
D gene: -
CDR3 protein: CASSPQGSGQPQHF
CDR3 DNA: TGTGCCAGCAGCCCCCAGGGCTCCGGGCAGCCCCAGCATTTT

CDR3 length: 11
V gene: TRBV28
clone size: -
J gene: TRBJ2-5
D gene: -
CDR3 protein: CASTLGETQYF
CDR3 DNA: TGTGCCAGCACGCTGGGAGAAACCCAGTACTTC

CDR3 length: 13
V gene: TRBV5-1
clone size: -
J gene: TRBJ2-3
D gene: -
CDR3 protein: CASSLRSTDTQYF
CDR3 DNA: TGCGCCAGCAGCTTGAGAAGTACAGATACGCAGTATTTT

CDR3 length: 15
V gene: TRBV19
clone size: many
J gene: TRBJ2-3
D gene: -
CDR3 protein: CASSIPGRNTDTQYF
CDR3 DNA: TGTGCCAGTAGTATCCCGGGACGGAACACAGATACGCAGTATTTT

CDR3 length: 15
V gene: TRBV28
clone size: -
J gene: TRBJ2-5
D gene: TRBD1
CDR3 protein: CASSIRGAGGHSQYF
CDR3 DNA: TGTGCCAGCAGCATAAGGGGGGCAGGGGGCCATTCCCAGTACTTC

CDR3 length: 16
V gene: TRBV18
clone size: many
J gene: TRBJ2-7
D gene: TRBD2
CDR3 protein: CASSQTRTSGGYEQYF
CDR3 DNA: TGTGCCAGCTCCCAGACCCGGACTAGCGGGGGGTACGAGCAGTACTTC

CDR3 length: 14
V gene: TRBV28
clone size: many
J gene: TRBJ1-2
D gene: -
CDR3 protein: CASVPGPLSRGYTF
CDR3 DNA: TGTGCCAGCGTCCCCGGGCCCTTATCCAGGGGCTACACCTTC

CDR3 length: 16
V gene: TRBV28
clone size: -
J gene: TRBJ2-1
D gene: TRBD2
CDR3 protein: CASIKRASGRNNEQFF
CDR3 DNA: TGTGCCAGCATCAAAAGGGCTAGCGGGAGGAACAATGAGCAGTTCTTC

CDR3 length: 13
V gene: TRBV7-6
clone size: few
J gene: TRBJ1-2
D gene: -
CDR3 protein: CASSLNKNYGYTF
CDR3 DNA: TGTGCCAGCAGCCTTAACAAGAACTATGGCTACACCTTC

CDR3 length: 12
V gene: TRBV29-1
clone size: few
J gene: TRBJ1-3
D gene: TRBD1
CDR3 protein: CSVQGAANTIYF
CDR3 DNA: TGCAGCGTACAGGGGGCTGCGAACACCATATATTTT

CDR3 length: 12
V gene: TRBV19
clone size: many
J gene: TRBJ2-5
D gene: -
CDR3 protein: CASSIKGQTQYF
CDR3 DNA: TGTGCCAGTAGTATCAAGGGACAGACCCAGTACTTC

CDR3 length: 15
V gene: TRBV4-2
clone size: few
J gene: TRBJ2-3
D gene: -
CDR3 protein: CASSHFNPGTDTQYF
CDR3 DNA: TGTGCCAGCAGCCACTTTAACCCAGGCACAGATACGCAGTATTTT

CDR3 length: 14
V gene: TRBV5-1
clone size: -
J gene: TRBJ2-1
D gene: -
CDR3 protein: CASSLKSQANEQFF
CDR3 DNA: TGCGCCAGCAGCTTGAAAAGCCAGGCTAATGAGCAGTTCTTC

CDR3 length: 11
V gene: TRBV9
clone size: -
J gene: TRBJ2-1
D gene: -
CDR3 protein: CASSFANEQFF
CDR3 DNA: TGTGCCAGCAGCTTTGCTAATGAGCAGTTCTTC

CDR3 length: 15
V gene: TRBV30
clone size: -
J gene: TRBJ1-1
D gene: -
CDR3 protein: CAWSPPAAMNTEAFF
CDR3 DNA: TGTGCCTGGAGCCCCCCGGCAGCGATGAACACTGAAGCTTTCTTT

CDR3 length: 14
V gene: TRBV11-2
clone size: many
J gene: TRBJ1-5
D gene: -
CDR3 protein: CASSPVSTNQPQHF
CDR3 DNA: TGTGCCAGCAGCCCCGTCAGTACCAATCAGCCCCAGCATTTT

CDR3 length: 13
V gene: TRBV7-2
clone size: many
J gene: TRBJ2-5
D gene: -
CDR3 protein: CASSTAGWETQYF
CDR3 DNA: TGTGCCAGCAGCACAGCGGGTTGGGAGACCCAGTACTTC

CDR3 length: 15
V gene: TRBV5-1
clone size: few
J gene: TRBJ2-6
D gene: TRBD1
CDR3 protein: CASSSTGSGANVLTF
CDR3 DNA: TGCGCCAGCAGCTCGACAGGGAGTGGGGCCAACGTCCTGACTTTC

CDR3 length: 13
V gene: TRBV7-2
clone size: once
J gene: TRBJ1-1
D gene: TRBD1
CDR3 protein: CASSRDRWIEAFF
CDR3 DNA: TGTGCCAGCAGCAGGGACAGATGGATTGAAGCTTTCTTT

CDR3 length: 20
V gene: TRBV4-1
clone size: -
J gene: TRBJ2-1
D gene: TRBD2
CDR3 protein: CASSQTPQLWLAGVRYEQFF
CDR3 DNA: TGCGCCAGCAGCCAAACCCCCCAATTATGGCTAGCGGGAGTGAGGTATGAGCAGTTCTTC

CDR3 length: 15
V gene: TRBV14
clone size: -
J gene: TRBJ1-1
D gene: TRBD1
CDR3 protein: CASSRLQGAVTEAFF
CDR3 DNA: TGTGCCAGCAGCCGTTTACAGGGGGCAGTCACTGAAGCTTTCTTT

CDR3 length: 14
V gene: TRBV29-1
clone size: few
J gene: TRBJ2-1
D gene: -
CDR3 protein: CSAMRGVSYNEQFF
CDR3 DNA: TGCAGCGCTATGAGGGGGGTTTCCTACAATGAGCAGTTCTTC

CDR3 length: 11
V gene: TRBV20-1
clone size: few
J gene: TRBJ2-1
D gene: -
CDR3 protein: CSAGLSLNQFF
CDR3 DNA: TGCAGTGCGGGACTCAGCCTAAACCAGTTCTTC

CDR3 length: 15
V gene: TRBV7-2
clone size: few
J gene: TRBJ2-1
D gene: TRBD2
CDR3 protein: CASSSLAGYYNEQFF
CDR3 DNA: TGTGCCAGCAGCTCTCTAGCGGGGTACTACAATGAGCAGTTCTTC